This TCR beta chain was recorded in a study of blood T cell repertoires in COVID-19. Original processing methods: Estimation of nucleated cell counts was performed using reference gene primer amplification. TCRdb's copy holds only in-frame clones and misses some; the assay was immunoSEQ multiplex PCR. V and J calls and clone size are copied from that table; D and trimming were computed from the DNA. This sample has some 190,000 clones; about 84% occur once, and the top ten carry around 4%. The age range of participants was about 18 to 100 years, with residence in about two dozen US areas. This clonotype was obtained from a man aged 30-40 years with acute COVID-19. Source material: PBMCs or T cells enriched from blood (not recorded which).

As DNA, the CDR3 is TGTGCCAGTACTCTGACAGGGTATGCTTTCTTT. As protein: CASTLTGYAFF. V usage is TRBV19 and J usage is TRBJ1-1; 7 nucleotides match TRBD1. V dropped 7 bases and J dropped 11; count of bases not matched to a gene: 7. The CDR3 spans 11 residues. From germline, CDR1 is LNHDA and CDR2 SQIVND (reference sequence).